This entry concerns a single TCR beta chain. The antigen remains unidentified. The data were produced by immunoSEQ multiplex PCR, yet TCRdb's version contains in-frame clones alone and is incomplete. The top ten hold roughly an eighth of the sample, which has 400,000 to 450,000 clones, about nine tenths seen once. The sample belongs to a study of Ad26.COV2.S vaccination and SARS-CoV-2 variants. As for the study in general: Ad26.COV2.S was injected intramuscularly once or twice, 56 days apart.

CDR3 size: 15 residues. The V end lost 5 bases, the J end lost 0 bases, and 14 bases lay between the germline ends. Per germline, CDR1 SGHVS and CDR2 FNYEAQ. The treatment denotes: 15 to 20 received Ad26.COV2.S at low or high dose, single or two shots; a few received placebo; per-sample allocation not given. Material that was analyzed had been drawn on day 63 after the first vaccine or placebo injection. Ad26.COV2.S expressed prefusion-stabilized spike from the original Wuhan strain. Study conclusions and caveats: Total T cell responses may have been underestimated by the TCR breadth and depth analyses.

The genes are TRBV7-6 and TRBJ2-7, with D perhaps TRBD1 (7 bases). Source: peripheral blood, taken in a trial of Ad26.COV2.S vaccine versus placebo. The clonotype was recovered from a person between 18 and 59 years old who received the Ad26.COV2.S COVID-19 vaccine or a placebo. CDR3 bases: TGTGCCAGCAGCCTTGGACAGGACTACTCCTACGAGCAGTACTTC. Protein: CASSLGQDYSYEQYF.